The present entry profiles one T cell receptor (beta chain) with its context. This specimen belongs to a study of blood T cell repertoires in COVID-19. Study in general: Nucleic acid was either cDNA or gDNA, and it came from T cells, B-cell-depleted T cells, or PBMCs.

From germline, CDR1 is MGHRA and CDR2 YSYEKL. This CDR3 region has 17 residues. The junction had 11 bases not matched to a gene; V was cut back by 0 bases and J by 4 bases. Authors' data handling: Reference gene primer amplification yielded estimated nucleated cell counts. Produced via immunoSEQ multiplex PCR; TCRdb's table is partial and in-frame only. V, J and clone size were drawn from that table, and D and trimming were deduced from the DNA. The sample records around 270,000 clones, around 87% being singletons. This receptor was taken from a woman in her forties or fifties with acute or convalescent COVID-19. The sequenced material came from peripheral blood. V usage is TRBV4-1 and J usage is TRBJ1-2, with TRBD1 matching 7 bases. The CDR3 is CASSQDLEGARAYGYTF. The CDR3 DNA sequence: TGCGCCAGCAGCCAAGATCTTGAGGGGGCGAGAGCCTATGGCTACACCTTC.